Listed below are T cell receptor beta chains from one sample, sequenced in a study of blood T cell repertoires in COVID-19. The assay was immunoSEQ multiplex PCR, and TCRdb's table has in-frame clones only and misses some. The top ten hold over 9.5% of the sample, which has approximately 200,000 clones, 80% to 90% seen once. Sample: peripheral blood. These TCRs come from a human donor with active or convalescent COVID-19. The donor label of this sample is uncertain. Each CDR3 is given with its conserved first and last residue. D genes are given only for firm matches. Some rows mark clone size as missing; the rest say once, few, many or name a class of expanded clone.

cdr3_aa cdr3_nt v_call clone_size j_call d_call
CASSLDRFSGANVLTF TGTGCCAGCAGCCTCGACAGGTTCTCTGGGGCCAACGTCCTGACTTTC TRBV7-9 - TRBJ2-6 -
CASSLARNSPLHF TGTGCCAGCAGCTTAGCGCGAAATTCACCCCTCCACTTT TRBV7-2 - TRBJ1-6 -
CASHLAGGLDTGELFF TGTGCCAGCCACCTAGCGGGGGGGTTGGACACCGGGGAGCTGTTTTTT TRBV3-1/TRBV3-2 - TRBJ2-2 TRBD2
CASSEPGRAGNEQFF TGTGCCAGCAGTGAACCCGGGAGGGCCGGGAATGAGCAGTTCTTC TRBV2 - TRBJ2-1 TRBD2
CASIYRRLNSPLHF TGTGCCAGCATTTACAGGAGACTTAATTCACCCCTCCACTTT TRBV27 - TRBJ1-6 -
CASSTIAGGWDNEQFF TGTGCCAGCAGCACAATAGCGGGAGGATGGGACAATGAGCAGTTCTTC TRBV11-2 - TRBJ2-1 TRBD2
CASSLDRGEQYF TGTGCCAGCAGCTTAGATCGGGGAGAACAGTACTTC TRBV11-2 - TRBJ2-7 -
CASSFFQENSPLHF TGTGCCAGCAGCTTTTTTCAGGAAAATTCACCCCTCCACTTT TRBV11-3 - TRBJ1-6 -
CASSLRLYGYTF TGTGCCAGCAGCTTGCGTCTCTATGGCTACACCTTC TRBV5-6 - TRBJ1-2 -
CASSYTPGSVETQYF TGTGCCAGCAGTTACACCCCAGGGTCTGTTGAGACCCAGTACTTC TRBV6-5 - TRBJ2-5 -
CASSPGTGLTTNEKLFF TGTGCCAGCTCACCGGGGACAGGACTCACAACTAATGAAAAACTGTTTTTT TRBV18 - TRBJ1-4 TRBD1
CASSYGPSNQPQHF TGTGCCAGCAGTTACGGGCCGAGCAATCAGCCCCAGCATTTT TRBV6-2/TRBV6-3 - TRBJ1-5 -
CASSQLTGQLFF TGTGCCAGCAGCCAACTGACAGGGCAGCTGTTTTTT TRBV7-6 - TRBJ2-2 TRBD1
CAGRDSFRAGELFF TGTGCCGGCAGGGACTCCTTTCGGGCGGGGGAGCTGTTTTTT TRBV6-5 - TRBJ2-2 -
CASSQNEMRSYYGYTF TGTGCCAGCAGCCAAAATGAGATGCGGAGTTACTATGGCTACACCTTC TRBV14 - TRBJ1-2 -
CASSSEGQGAFGYTF TGTGCCAGCAGCTCTGAGGGACAGGGGGCTTTTGGCTACACCTTC TRBV5-5 - TRBJ1-2 TRBD1
CASSLLGGRNTEAFF TGTGCCAGCAGCTTGTTAGGGGGCCGGAACACTGAAGCTTTCTTT TRBV5-6 - TRBJ1-1 TRBD1
CASSPGLPGTDTQYF TGTGCCAGCAGCCCGGGACTACCGGGCACAGATACGCAGTATTTT TRBV7-2 - TRBJ2-3 TRBD2
CASSRIAMALYSNQPQHF TGTGCCAGTAGCCGTATCGCAATGGCCCTTTATAGCAATCAGCCCCAGCATTTT TRBV19 - TRBJ1-5 -
CAIEAQSGGSTDTQYF TGTGCCATCGAGGCTCAGAGCGGGGGAAGCACAGATACGCAGTATTTT TRBV10-3 - TRBJ2-3 TRBD2
CATSSGGLRALTDTQYF TGTGCCACCAGCAGTGGGGGCTTGCGGGCCCTCACAGATACGCAGTATTTT TRBV15 - TRBJ2-3 -
CATPPPGKYNQPQHF TGTGCCACACCCCCCCCGGGGAAGTACAATCAGCCCCAGCATTTT TRBV19 - TRBJ1-5 -
CSASEDRAVYGYTF TGCAGTGCTAGTGAGGACAGGGCAGTCTATGGCTACACCTTC TRBV20-1 - TRBJ1-2 TRBD1
CASRRLETEQFF TGTGCCAGCAGGCGACTAGAGACTGAGCAGTTCTTC TRBV11-2 - TRBJ2-1 -
CASSHERVFGYEQYF TGCGCCAGCAGCCATGAGCGGGTTTTTGGCTACGAGCAGTACTTC TRBV5-1 - TRBJ2-7 -
CASSYSGGYNEQFF TGTGCCAGCAGCTATAGCGGGGGTTACAATGAGCAGTTCTTC TRBV7-8 - TRBJ2-1 TRBD2
CASSLVRGDEQFF TGTGCCAGCAGCTTAGTACGGGGTGATGAGCAGTTCTTC TRBV7-2 once TRBJ2-1 -
CASSQVFSGAPEQYF TGTGCCAGCAGCCAAGTGTTCAGCGGAGCGCCCGAGCAGTACTTC TRBV14 - TRBJ2-7 -
CASLAEAEAFF TGTGCCAGCCTAGCGGAGGCTGAAGCTTTCTTT TRBV28 - TRBJ1-1 -
CASSLTGRVGEQYF TGTGCCAGCAGCTTAACAGGGAGGGTAGGCGAGCAGTACTTC TRBV7-2 - TRBJ2-7 -
CASSVPGGSGNIQYF TGCGCCAGCAGCGTTCCGGGCGGGAGCGGGAACATTCAGTACTTC TRBV5-1 - TRBJ2-4 TRBD2
CASSDSASQLSSYNEQFF TGTGCCAGCAGTGATTCTGCGTCCCAACTTAGCTCCTACAATGAGCAGTTCTTC TRBV6-1 - TRBJ2-1 -
CASSLLGVLQETQYF TGTGCCAGCAGCTTACTAGGGGTTCTTCAAGAGACCCAGTACTTC TRBV7-3 - TRBJ2-5 -
CASSLTAGLTNEKLFF TGTGCCAGCAGCTTAACAGCGGGACTGACTAATGAAAAACTGTTTTTT TRBV11-1 - TRBJ1-4 -
CASSRISYEQFF TGTGCCAGCAGCCGTATATCCTATGAGCAGTTCTTC TRBV5-4 - TRBJ2-1 -
CASSPPGTRWGYTF TGTGCCAGCAGCCCACCGGGAACCCGGTGGGGCTACACCTTC TRBV3-1/TRBV3-2 - TRBJ1-2 -
CASRRSGLAGDEQFF TGCGCCAGCAGGAGGTCGGGACTAGCGGGTGATGAGCAGTTCTTC TRBV5-1 few TRBJ2-1 TRBD2
CASSSTVRGASTDTQYF TGTGCCAGCAGCTCAACTGTGCGGGGGGCGAGCACAGATACGCAGTATTTT TRBV7-6 - TRBJ2-3 TRBD2
CASSSEAGFGQTYEQYF TGTGCCAGTAGTTCAGAGGCAGGCTTCGGACAGACCTACGAGCAGTACTTC TRBV19 - TRBJ2-7 -
CASRLTGAGEQYF TGTGCCAGCCGCCTTACAGGGGCGGGGGAGCAGTACTTC TRBV27 - TRBJ2-7 -
CASSSRDRGSDTQYF TGTGCCAGCAGCTCCCGGGACAGGGGTTCAGATACGCAGTATTTT TRBV7-3 - TRBJ2-3 TRBD1
CASRPGTGSGNTIYF TGTGCCAGCAGGCCCGGGACAGGCTCTGGAAACACCATATATTTT TRBV7-9 - TRBJ1-3 TRBD1
CASSLRGLAGGNEQFF TGTGCCAGCAGCTTACGCGGACTAGCGGGAGGGAATGAGCAGTTCTTC TRBV7-9 - TRBJ2-1 TRBD2
CAWNQGAGIETQYF TGTGCCTGGAACCAGGGGGCGGGAATAGAGACCCAGTACTTC TRBV30 few TRBJ2-5 TRBD1
CASSIGQGWSPLHF TGTGCCAGTAGTATAGGTCAGGGGTGGTCACCCCTCCACTTT TRBV19 - TRBJ1-6 -
CASSRIERGENEQFF TGTGCCAGCAGCCGCATCGAGCGGGGAGAAAATGAGCAGTTCTTC TRBV11-1 - TRBJ2-1 TRBD2
CASSYRGTGVEAFF TGTGCCAGCAGTTATAGGGGGACAGGGGTTGAAGCTTTCTTT TRBV6-5 - TRBJ1-1 TRBD1
CASSPPRANTEAFF TGTGCCAGCAGCCCGCCCCGAGCTAACACTGAAGCTTTCTTT TRBV5-6 - TRBJ1-1 -
CASSWTGSGNTIYF TGTGCCAGCAGCTGGACAGGCTCTGGAAACACCATATATTTT TRBV6-5 few TRBJ1-3 TRBD1
CASSTRTSRSEQFF TGTGCCAGCAGTACACGGACTAGCCGAAGTGAGCAGTTCTTC TRBV6-5 - TRBJ2-1 TRBD2
CASSLAGSGVTSEAFF TGTGCCAGCAGCTTGGCCGGGTCAGGGGTTACGTCTGAAGCTTTCTTT TRBV5-4 many TRBJ1-1 -
CSVNGGGDGYTF TGCAGCGTTAATGGAGGGGGCGATGGCTACACCTTC TRBV29-1 - TRBJ1-2 TRBD1
CASSYSAREQYF TGTGCCAGCAGTTACTCCGCCCGGGAGCAGTACTTC TRBV6-6 - TRBJ2-7 -
CASSRRTGGRQETQYF TGTGCCAGCAGCCGAAGGACAGGGGGACGGCAAGAGACCCAGTACTTC TRBV14 - TRBJ2-5 TRBD1
CASSSGGQGNTEAFF TGTGCCAGCAGCTCGGGGGGACAGGGGAACACTGAAGCTTTCTTT TRBV5-4 - TRBJ1-1 TRBD1
CASGTGQKGNQPQHF TGTGCCAGCGGAACAGGTCAAAAAGGCAATCAGCCCCAGCATTTT TRBV28 - TRBJ1-5 -
CASSGTSGRSETQYF TGTGCCAGCAGTGGGACTAGCGGGAGGTCGGAGACCCAGTACTTC TRBV2 - TRBJ2-5 TRBD2
CASSLDRTSPGYGYTF TGCGCCAGCAGCTTGGATCGGACATCGCCTGGATATGGCTACACCTTC TRBV5-1 - TRBJ1-2 -
CASSLTADQETQYF TGTGCCAGCAGCTTAACAGCGGACCAAGAGACCCAGTACTTC TRBV7-9 - TRBJ2-5 -
CASSLPGSYEQYF TGTGCCAGCAGTTTACCGGGGTCCTACGAGCAGTACTTC TRBV28 - TRBJ2-7 -